The 7 T cell receptor beta chains below come from one sample, sequenced in a study of T cell repertoires in cytomegalovirus infection. These receptors' antigens are unknown. TCRdb passed the reads through MiXCR, listing each CDR3 protein once. The repertoire holds under 500,000 distinct CDR3 sequences, with more than 40% as singletons. Specimen: cultured PBMCs, collected from culture after CMV antigen stimulation. These receptor sequences come from a human donor in good health (CMV status not recorded). Some clones in this sample may be carry-over from other donors' samples.

The gene calls are TRBV7-6 and TRBJ2-3; TRBD1 aligns across 10 bases. Looked up from germline, CDR1 is SGHVS and CDR2 is FNYEAQ. This CDR3 contains 14 residues. V was pared by 7 bases and J by 3 bases, with 4 bases of the junction left unmatched. CDR3 in DNA: TGTGCCAGCACCGGGACAGGGGTTACAGATACGCAGTATTTT. Amino acid sequence: CASTGTGVTDTQYF.

The chain recombines TRBV6-2 or TRBV6-3 with TRBJ2-5; D is unclear. This CDR3 is 20 amino acids long. Trimming stripped 2 bases from V and 2 bases from J, with 27 bases between. Looked up from germline, CDR1 is MNHEY and CDR2 is SVGEGT. CDR3 protein: CASSYPLVSRSPYLQETQYF. The DNA of the CDR3 is TGTGCCAGCAGTTACCCCCTGGTTTCGCGCTCGCCTTACCTTCAAGAGACCCAGTACTTC.

CDR3 DNA sequence: TGTGCCAGCAGCCGGTCGGACCATCAGCCCCAGCATTTT. As protein: CASSRSDHQPQHF. V and J are TRBV6-8 and TRBJ1-5; D unclear. Germline values: CDR1 MNHGY, CDR2 SAAAGT. The CDR3 has 13 residues. V lost 6 bases and J lost 5, with 11 bases in between.

This clonotype has just a few counts. The CDR3 sequence is CASSPTLAGEFTDTQYF. The CDR3 bases are TGTGCCAGCAGCCCGACTCTAGCGGGGGAGTTCACAGATACGCAGTATTTT. The V and J genes are TRBV7-9 and TRBJ2-3, with TRBD2 matching 10 bases. Trimming cost V 5 bases and J 2 bases; bases outside gene matches: 10. This CDR3 comprises 17 residues. Looked up from germline, CDR1 is SEHNR and CDR2 is FQNEAQ (reference sequence).

This clonotype was detected only a few times. The chain couples TRBV10-3 to TRBJ2-1, with 8 bases identical to TRBD2. The CDR3 totals 14 residues. CDR1 and CDR2 from the germline V gene are ENHRY and SYGVKD. With V trimmed by 9 bases and J by 7 bases, 11 bases remained unmatched. The CDR3 bases are TGTGCCATGGGGGTCGGGGAGCGGGAGAATGAGCAGTTCTTC. Its translation: CAMGVGERENEQFF.

The V gene is TRBV7-9, the J gene TRBJ1-5; the match to TRBD1 covers 7 bases. V gave up 0 bases and J gave up 3 bases; unmatched junction bases: 11. The CDR3 contains 18 residues. Germline-derived CDR1 and CDR2 are SEHNR and FQNEAQ (reference sequence). CDR3 in DNA: TGTGCCAGCAGCTTAGCGGGCAGGGGGGCCGGGTACAATCAGCCCCAGCATTTT. It yields the protein CASSLAGRGAGYNQPQHF.

A few counts support this clonotype. The J gene is TRBJ1-4, the V gene TRBV7-2; 7 nucleotides agree with TRBD1. Germline V CDR1 and CDR2: SGHTA, FQGNSA. V lost 5 bases and J lost 11; bases outside the gene matches: 11. There are 14 residues in the CDR3. CDR3 loop: CASSQPGQSPKLFF. For the CDR3, the DNA is TGTGCCAGCAGCCAACCGGGACAGTCCCCCAAACTGTTTTTT. Combining the CDR3 with reference TRBV7-2 and TRBJ1-4 gives the whole variable domain GAGVSQSPSNKVTEKGKDVELRCDPISGHTALYWYRQSLGQGLEFLIYFQGNSAPDKSGLPSDRFSAERTGGSVSTLTIQRTQQEDSAVYLCASSQPGQSPKLFFGSGTQLSVL.